This record concerns one TCR beta chain sequence. The antigen is not known. Using its own MiXCR run on the RT-PCR reads, TCRdb lists one record per CDR3 protein. Seen here are more than 700,000 distinct CDR3 sequences, about 20% observed once, and the top ten hold roughly a tenth. This sample was taken from a study of response to subunit inactivated influenza vaccine. Study-level points and caveats: Researchers suggested that each seasonal influenza vaccination recruits few new T cells.

With 6 bases removed from V and 0 bases from J, the gap between germline ends came to 15 bases. The CDR3 loop spans 15 amino acids. Germline V CDR1 and CDR2: ENHRY, SYGVKD. The TCR originated in a man over 45 who received an inactivated influenza vaccine. The chain links TRBV10-3 to TRBJ2-7; D uncertain. Specimen: PBMCs from blood, collected 5 days after vaccination. The CDR3 bases are TGTGCCATCAGACCTATGGGCTCCAACTCCTACGAGCAGTACTTC. Translated, it gives CAIRPMGSNSYEQYF.